This TCR beta chain emerged from a study of blood T cell repertoires in COVID-19. Germline V lookup: CDR1 LNHDA, CDR2 SQIVND (reference sequence). The CDR3 is 19 residues long. The V end was cut by 3 bases, the J end by 2 bases, with 23 bases between. Only in-frame clones appear in the TCRdb table, and some are missing; sequencing was by immunoSEQ multiplex PCR. The data contain under 300,000 clones, 83% of them singletons. This TCR came from a human donor in a cohort sampled during active COVID-19. Input material: peripheral blood. This rearrangement joins TRBV19 to TRBJ1-5; a weak D match, TRBD1 (6 bases). DNA for the CDR3: TGTGCCAGTAGTATCCGGTCCGGACAGTCTCAATGGGGCAATCAGCCCCAGCATTTT. Translation: CASSIRSGQSQWGNQPQHF.